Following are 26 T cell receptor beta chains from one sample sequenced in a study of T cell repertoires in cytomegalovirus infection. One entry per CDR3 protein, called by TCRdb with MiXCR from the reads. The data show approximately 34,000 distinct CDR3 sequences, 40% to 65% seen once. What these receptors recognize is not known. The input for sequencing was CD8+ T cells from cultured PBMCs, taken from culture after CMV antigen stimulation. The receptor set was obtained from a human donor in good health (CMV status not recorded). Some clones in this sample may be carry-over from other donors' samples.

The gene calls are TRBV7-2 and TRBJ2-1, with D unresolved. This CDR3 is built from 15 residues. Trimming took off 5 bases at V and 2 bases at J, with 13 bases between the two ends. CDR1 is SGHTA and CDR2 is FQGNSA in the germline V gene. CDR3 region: CASSQWTIPYNEQFF. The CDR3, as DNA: TGTGCCAGCAGCCAGTGGACCATCCCCTACAATGAGCAGTTCTTC.

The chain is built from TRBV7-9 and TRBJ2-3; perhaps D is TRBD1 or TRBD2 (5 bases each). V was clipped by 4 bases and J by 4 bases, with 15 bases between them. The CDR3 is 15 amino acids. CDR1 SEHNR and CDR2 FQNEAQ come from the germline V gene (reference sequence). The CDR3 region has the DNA TGTGCCAGCAGCTGGGGACCTCAGGATCCAGATACGCAGTATTTT. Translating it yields CASSWGPQDPDTQYF.

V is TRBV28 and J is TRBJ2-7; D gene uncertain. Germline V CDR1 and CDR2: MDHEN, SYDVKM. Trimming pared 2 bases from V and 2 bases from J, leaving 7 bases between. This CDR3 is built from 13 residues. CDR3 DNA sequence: TGTGCCAGCAGTTTAGCGGCCACCTACGAGCAGTACTTC. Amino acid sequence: CASSLAATYEQYF.

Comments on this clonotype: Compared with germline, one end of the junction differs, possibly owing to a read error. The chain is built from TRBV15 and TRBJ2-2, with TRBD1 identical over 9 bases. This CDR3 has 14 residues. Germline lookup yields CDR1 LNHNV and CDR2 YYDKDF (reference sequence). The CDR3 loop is CATTGQGESGELFF. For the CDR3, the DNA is TGTGCAACCACGGGACAGGGCGAGTCCGGGGAGCTGTTTTTT.

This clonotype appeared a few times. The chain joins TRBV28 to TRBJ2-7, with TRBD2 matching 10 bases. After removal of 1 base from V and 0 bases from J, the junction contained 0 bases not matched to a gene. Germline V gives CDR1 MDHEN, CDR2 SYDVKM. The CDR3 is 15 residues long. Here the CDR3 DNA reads TGTGCCAGCAGTTTATCTAGCGGGAGCTCCTACGAGCAGTACTTC. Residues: CASSLSSGSSYEQYF.

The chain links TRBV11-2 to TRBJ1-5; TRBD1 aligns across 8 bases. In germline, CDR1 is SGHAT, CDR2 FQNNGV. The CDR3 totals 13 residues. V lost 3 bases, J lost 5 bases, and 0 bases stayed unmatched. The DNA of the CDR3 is TGTGCCAGCAGCTTGACAGGGGATCAGCCCCAGCATTTT. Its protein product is CASSLTGDQPQHF.

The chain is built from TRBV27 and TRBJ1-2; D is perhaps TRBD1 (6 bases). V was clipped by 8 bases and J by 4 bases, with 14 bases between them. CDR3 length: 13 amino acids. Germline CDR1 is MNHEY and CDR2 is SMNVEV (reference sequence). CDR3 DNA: TGTGCCAGCGGTGGGGGGCTCGGCTATGGCTACACCTTC. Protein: CASGGGLGYGYTF.

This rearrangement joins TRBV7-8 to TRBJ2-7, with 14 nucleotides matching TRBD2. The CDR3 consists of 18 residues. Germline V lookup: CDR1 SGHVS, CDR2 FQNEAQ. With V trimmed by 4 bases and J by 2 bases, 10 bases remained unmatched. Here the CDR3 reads CASSSPGLAGGAAYEQYF. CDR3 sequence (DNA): TGTGCCAGCAGCTCGCCCGGACTAGCGGGAGGAGCCGCCTACGAGCAGTACTTC.

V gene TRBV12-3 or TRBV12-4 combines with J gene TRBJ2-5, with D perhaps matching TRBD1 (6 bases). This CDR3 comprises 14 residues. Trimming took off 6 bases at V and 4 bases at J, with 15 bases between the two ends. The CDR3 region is CASRSDRARETQYF. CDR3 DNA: TGTGCCAGCAGATCGGACAGAGCTCGAGAGACCCAGTACTTC.

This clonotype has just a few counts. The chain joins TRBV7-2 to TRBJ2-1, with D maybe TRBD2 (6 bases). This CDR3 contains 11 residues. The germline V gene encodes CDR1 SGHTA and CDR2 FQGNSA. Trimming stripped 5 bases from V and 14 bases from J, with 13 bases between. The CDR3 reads CASSIGLFKFF. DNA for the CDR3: TGTGCCAGCAGCATCGGACTATTCAAGTTCTTC.

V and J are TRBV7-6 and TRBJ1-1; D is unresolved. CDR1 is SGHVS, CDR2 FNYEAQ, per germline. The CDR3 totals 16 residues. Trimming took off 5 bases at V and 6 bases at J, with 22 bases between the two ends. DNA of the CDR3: TGTGCCAGCAGCACCCGGGATTCCGGAGCTCTGGCTGAAGCTTTCTTT. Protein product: CASSTRDSGALAEAFF.

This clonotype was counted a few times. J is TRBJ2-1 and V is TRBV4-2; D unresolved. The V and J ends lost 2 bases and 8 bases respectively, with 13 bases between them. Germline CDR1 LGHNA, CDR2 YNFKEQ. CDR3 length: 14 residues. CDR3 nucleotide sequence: TGTGCCAGCAGCCAACCCGTTCGGTCCCATGAGCAGTTCTTC. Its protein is CASSQPVRSHEQFF.

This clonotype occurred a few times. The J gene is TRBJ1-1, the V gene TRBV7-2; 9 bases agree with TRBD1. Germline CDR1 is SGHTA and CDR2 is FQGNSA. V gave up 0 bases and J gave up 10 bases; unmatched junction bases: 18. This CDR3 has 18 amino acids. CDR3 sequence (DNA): TGTGCCAGCAGCTTAGCGTGGACAGGGGACCCCATAATTGATGTAGCTTTCTTT. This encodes CASSLAWTGDPIIDVAFF.

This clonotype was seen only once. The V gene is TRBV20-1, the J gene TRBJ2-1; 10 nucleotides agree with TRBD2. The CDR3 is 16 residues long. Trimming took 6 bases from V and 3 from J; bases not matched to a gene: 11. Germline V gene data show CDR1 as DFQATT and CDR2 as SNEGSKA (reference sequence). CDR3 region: CSAHTLRTSGYNEQFF. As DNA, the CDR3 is TGCAGTGCCCACACACTAAGGACTAGCGGCTACAATGAGCAGTTCTTC.

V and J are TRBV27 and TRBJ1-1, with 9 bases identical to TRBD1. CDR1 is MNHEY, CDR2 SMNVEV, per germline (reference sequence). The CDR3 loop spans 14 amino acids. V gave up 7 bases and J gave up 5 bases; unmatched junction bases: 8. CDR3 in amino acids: CASTDLTGGTEAFF. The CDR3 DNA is TGTGCCAGCACCGACCTGACAGGGGGGACTGAAGCTTTCTTT.

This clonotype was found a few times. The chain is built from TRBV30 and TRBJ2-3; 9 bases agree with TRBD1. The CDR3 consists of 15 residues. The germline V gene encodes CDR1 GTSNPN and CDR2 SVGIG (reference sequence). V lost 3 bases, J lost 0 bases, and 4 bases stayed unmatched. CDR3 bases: TGTGCCTGGAGCCCGGGGACAGGGAGCACAGATACGCAGTATTTT. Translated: CAWSPGTGSTDTQYF.

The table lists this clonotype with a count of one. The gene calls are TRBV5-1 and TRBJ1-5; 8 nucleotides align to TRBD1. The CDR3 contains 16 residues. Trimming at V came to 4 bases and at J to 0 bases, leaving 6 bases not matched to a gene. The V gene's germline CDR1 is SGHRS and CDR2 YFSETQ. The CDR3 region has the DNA TGCGCCAGCAGCCCGACAGGGGACGGTAGCAATCAGCCCCAGCATTTT. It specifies CASSPTGDGSNQPQHF.

CDR3 sequence: CASSQGADRQTYEQYF. CDR3 nucleotide sequence: TGCGCCAGCAGCCAAGGGGCCGACAGGCAAACCTACGAGCAGTACTTC. The chain combines TRBV4-1 with TRBJ2-7, with D tentatively TRBD1 (6 bases). From germline, CDR1 is MGHRA and CDR2 YSYEKL. This CDR3 contains 16 residues. Trimming cost V 1 base and J 2 bases, with 15 bases left between them.

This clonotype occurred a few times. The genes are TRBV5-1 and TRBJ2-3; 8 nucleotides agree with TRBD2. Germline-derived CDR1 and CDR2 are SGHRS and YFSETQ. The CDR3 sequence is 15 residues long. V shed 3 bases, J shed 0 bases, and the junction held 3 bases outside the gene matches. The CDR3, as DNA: TGCGCCAGCAGCTCCGAGCGGGGGAGCACAGATACGCAGTATTTT. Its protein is CASSSERGSTDTQYF.

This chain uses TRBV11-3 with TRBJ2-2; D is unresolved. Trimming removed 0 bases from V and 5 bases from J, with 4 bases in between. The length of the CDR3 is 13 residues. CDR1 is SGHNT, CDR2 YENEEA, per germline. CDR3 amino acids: CASSLDHTGELFF. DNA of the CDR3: TGTGCCAGCAGCTTAGACCATACCGGGGAGCTGTTTTTT.

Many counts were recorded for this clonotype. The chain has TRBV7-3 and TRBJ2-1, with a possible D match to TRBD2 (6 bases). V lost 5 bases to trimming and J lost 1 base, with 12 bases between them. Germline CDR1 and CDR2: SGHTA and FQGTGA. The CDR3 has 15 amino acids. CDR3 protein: CASSPAGGSYNEQFF. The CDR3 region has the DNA TGTGCCAGCAGCCCCGCCGGGGGTTCCTACAATGAGCAGTTCTTC.

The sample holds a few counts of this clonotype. CDR3 amino acids: CASTQGGVGYNEQFF. CDR3 bases: TGTGCCAGCACCCAGGGGGGAGTTGGTTACAATGAGCAGTTCTTC. The V call is TRBV6-6, the J call TRBJ2-1, with D possibly matching TRBD1 (7 bases). Germline CDR1 is MNHNY and CDR2 is SVGAGI (reference sequence). The V end was cut by 7 bases, the J end by 4 bases, with 17 bases between. The CDR3 is made up of 15 amino acids.

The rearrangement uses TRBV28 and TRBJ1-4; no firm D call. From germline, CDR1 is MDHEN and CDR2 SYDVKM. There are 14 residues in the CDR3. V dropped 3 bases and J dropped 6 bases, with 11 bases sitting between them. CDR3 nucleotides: TGTGCCAGCAGTTTGGTCCGGGATCATGAAAAACTGTTTTTT. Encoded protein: CASSLVRDHEKLFF.

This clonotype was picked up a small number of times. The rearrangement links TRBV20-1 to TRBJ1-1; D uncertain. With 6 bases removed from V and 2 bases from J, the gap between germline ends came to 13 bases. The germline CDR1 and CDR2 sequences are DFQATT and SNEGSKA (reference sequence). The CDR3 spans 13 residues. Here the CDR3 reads CSAAVRFNTEAFF. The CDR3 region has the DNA TGCAGTGCCGCGGTCAGGTTCAACACTGAAGCTTTCTTT.

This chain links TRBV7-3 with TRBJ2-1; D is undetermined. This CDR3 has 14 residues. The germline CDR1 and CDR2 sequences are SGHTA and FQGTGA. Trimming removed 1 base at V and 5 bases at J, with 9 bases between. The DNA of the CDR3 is TGTGCCAGCAGCTTAAACGGCCTTAACAATGAGCAGTTCTTC. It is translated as CASSLNGLNNEQFF.

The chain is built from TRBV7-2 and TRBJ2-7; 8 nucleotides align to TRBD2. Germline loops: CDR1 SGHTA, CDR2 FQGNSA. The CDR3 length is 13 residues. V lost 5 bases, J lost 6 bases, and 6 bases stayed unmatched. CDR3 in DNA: TGTGCCAGCAGCGATCCGGGACTAGGCGAGCAGTACTTC. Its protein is CASSDPGLGEQYF.